This record concerns one T cell receptor (beta chain) sequence. Execution of the assay was at deep level. The repertoire was sequenced with immunoSEQ multiplex PCR; TCRdb's copy has only in-frame clones and lacks some. The table has roughly 1,800,000 clones, approximately 94% seen once. The CDR3 spans 16 residues. The germline V gene encodes CDR1 SGHNT and CDR2 YYREEE (reference sequence). Trimming removed 4 bases from V and 1 base from J, with 16 bases in between. This entry comes from a study of shared clonotypes between healthy human individuals. Overall study: Each donor contributed plates that comprised three CD4 naive, three CD4 memory, two CD8 naive and one CD8 memory.

As defined, naive CD8 cells were CD45RO-negative and positively selected for CCR7, with terminally differentiated effector memory CD45RA+ cells excluded. The receptor comes from a man in his late teens or twenties in good health. The rearrangement joins TRBV5-4 to TRBJ2-3; D perhaps matches TRBD1 (5 bases). Sequencing input: naive CD8+ T cells sorted from blood. CDR3 nucleotides: TGTGCCAGCAGCATGGGGCACCGAAGAGGCACAGATACGCAGTATTTT. Its protein is CASSMGHRRGTDTQYF.